Following are 21 T cell receptor beta chains from one sample sequenced in a study of T cell changes during pregnancy in multiple sclerosis. TCRdb keeps only in-frame clones here, not all; method: immunoSEQ multiplex PCR. This table has about 48,000 clones, 88% appearing once. The specimen was CD4+ T cells from peripheral blood mononuclear cells, collected in the second trimester of pregnancy. The receptors come from a female donor with multiple sclerosis, enrolled in a pregnancy study.

The chain links TRBV11-2 to TRBJ2-7; TRBD1 matches 11 bases. J was trimmed by 6 bases and V by 3 bases; bases with no gene match: 1. CDR1 and CDR2 from the germline V gene are SGHAT and FQNNGV. This CDR3 comprises 13 residues. Written as DNA, the CDR3 is TGTGCCAGCAGCTTGGACAGGGGGCGCGAGCAGTACTTC. Translated, it gives CASSLDRGREQYF.

The V gene is TRBV2, the J gene TRBJ2-2; no clear D gene. Germline lookup yields CDR1 SNHLY and CDR2 FYNNEI. The V end lost 0 bases, the J end lost 2 bases, and 7 bases lay between the germline ends. There are 15 residues in the CDR3. The CDR3 nucleotides read TGTGCCAGCAGTGAAGCGTCCTACAACACCGGGGAGCTGTTTTTT. It encodes CASSEASYNTGELFF.

The J gene is TRBJ1-1, the V gene TRBV5-1, with 8 positions matching TRBD1. The CDR3 sequence is 13 residues long. V shed 9 bases, J shed 1 base, and the junction held 5 bases outside the gene matches. Germline CDR1 and CDR2: SGHRS and YFSETQ. The CDR3 coding sequence is TGCGCCACCAAGGACAGGGCGAACACTGAAGCTTTCTTT. Protein sequence: CATKDRANTEAFF. The whole variable domain, filled in from reference TRBV5-1 and TRBJ1-1, reads KAGVTQTPRYLIKTRGQQVTLSCSPISGHRSVSWYQQTPGQGLQFLFEYFSETQRNKGNFPGRFSGRQFSNSRSEMNVSTLELGDSALYLCATKDRANTEAFFGQGTRLTVV.

The V and J genes are TRBV2 and TRBJ2-7; 7 nucleotides match TRBD1. This CDR3 region has 12 residues. CDR1 is SNHLY, CDR2 FYNNEI, per germline. V lost 6 bases and J lost 3; bases outside the gene matches: 2. Written as DNA, the CDR3 is TGTGCCAGCAGAAGGACAGGCTACGAGCAGTACTTC. Amino acids: CASRRTGYEQYF.

CDR3 nucleotide sequence: TGCGCCAGCAGCTTGAAACCGGGAGAAAAACTGTTTTTT. Its protein is CASSLKPGEKLFF. The chain has TRBV5-1 and TRBJ1-4; D gene uncertain. The CDR3 contains 13 residues. With 1 base removed from V and 8 bases from J, the gap between germline ends came to 9 bases. Germline V gene sequence: CDR1 SGHRS, CDR2 YFSETQ.

The chain employs TRBV19 and TRBJ2-1; the match to TRBD1 covers 10 bases. With V trimmed by 4 bases and J by 3 bases, 6 bases remained unmatched. This CDR3 contains 16 residues. CDR1 and CDR2 from the germline V gene are LNHDA and SQIVND (reference sequence). The CDR3 sequence: CASSTTTGGLYNEQFF. The CDR3 DNA follows: TGTGCCAGTAGTACCACGACAGGGGGCCTCTACAATGAGCAGTTCTTC.

The rearrangement links TRBV5-1 to TRBJ1-6; D not certain. V lost 3 bases, J lost 12 bases, and 10 bases lay in between. The CDR3 extends over 12 amino acids. The germline V gene encodes CDR1 SGHRS and CDR2 YFSETQ. The CDR3 protein is CASSYDLVPLHF. The DNA for the CDR3 is TGCGCCAGCAGCTATGATTTAGTACCCCTCCACTTT.

The V gene is TRBV7-2, the J gene TRBJ1-2; TRBD1 matches at 8 bases. This CDR3 contains 15 residues. In germline, CDR1 is SGHTA, CDR2 FQGNSA. V lost 0 bases and J lost 7; bases outside the gene matches: 7. The CDR3 bases are TGTGCCAGCAGCTTAGCTGGGCAGGGGGCGAGTGGCTACACCTTC. It translates to CASSLAGQGASGYTF.

CDR3 protein: CASSLGLESEQFF. CDR3 in DNA: TGTGCCAGCAGCCTAGGACTAGAATCGGAGCAGTTCTTC. This chain uses TRBV5-5 with TRBJ2-1; 7 nucleotides match TRBD2. Germline-derived CDR1 and CDR2 are SGHKS and YYEKEE (reference sequence). Unmatched junction bases numbered 8, after V lost 4 bases and J lost 10 bases. The CDR3 consists of 13 residues.

V and J are TRBV14 and TRBJ2-7; D might be TRBD2 (6 bases). The CDR3 is made up of 14 amino acids. Trimming took 4 bases from V and 3 from J, leaving 13 bases between them. Per germline, CDR1 SGHDN and CDR2 FVKESK. The CDR3: CASSPSGLDYEQYF. Written as DNA, the CDR3 is TGTGCCAGCAGCCCGAGCGGGTTAGACTACGAGCAGTACTTC.

The chain recombines TRBV7-2 with TRBJ2-5; possible D gene TRBD2, 5 bases. Germline CDR1 SGHTA, CDR2 FQGNSA. CDR3 size: 13 residues. The ends were cut back, 4 bases at V and 7 bases at J, with 13 bases in the middle. CDR3 residues: CASSSTTRGTQYF. The CDR3 DNA reads TGTGCCAGCAGCTCGACAACACGGGGGACCCAGTACTTC.

In its sample, this clone was seen once. CDR3 residues: CASSLSVNEQFF. The CDR3 bases are TGTGCCAGCAGTTTATCCGTCAATGAGCAGTTCTTC. The rearrangement links TRBV28 to TRBJ2-1; D remains ambiguous. The CDR3 covers 12 residues. The V gene lost 1 base and the J gene lost 6 bases, with 4 bases spanning the gap. CDR1 and CDR2 (germline): MDHEN, SYDVKM.

This clone has only a few counts. The CDR3, as DNA: TGTGCCAGTAGTATAGGAGCGGGAGGCAGTGCCGATACGCAGTATTTT. Protein: CASSIGAGGSADTQYF. The gene calls are TRBV19 and TRBJ2-3, with TRBD2 identical over 9 bases. CDR3 length: 16 residues. With 1 base clipped from V and 6 bases from J, the junction kept 8 bases outside the gene matches. The V gene's germline CDR1 is LNHDA and CDR2 SQIVND (reference sequence).

The chain uses TRBV4-1 and TRBJ2-1; 14 positions agree with TRBD2. Germline CDR1 reads MGHRA; CDR2 reads YSYEKL. This CDR3 has 17 amino acids. The ends lost 1 base at V and 3 bases at J; junction bases unmatched: 2. CDR3 in amino acids: CASSQGLAGGLYNEQFF. In DNA, the CDR3 is TGCGCCAGCAGCCAAGGACTAGCGGGAGGGCTCTACAATGAGCAGTTCTTC.

The rearrangement joins TRBV7-2 to TRBJ2-7; D unclear. Trimming left V 5 bases short and J 2 bases short, with 13 bases between. The CDR3 spans 14 residues. The germline V gene has CDR1 SGHTA and CDR2 FQGNSA. The CDR3 spells CASSQTAGPYEQYF. In DNA, the CDR3 is TGTGCCAGCAGCCAAACGGCAGGTCCCTACGAGCAGTACTTC.

This chain links TRBV4-1 with TRBJ1-1; 10 bases map to TRBD1. Germline lookup yields CDR1 MGHRA and CDR2 YSYEKL. The CDR3 runs to 17 residues. Trimming took 1 base from V and 0 from J; bases not matched to a gene: 5. The CDR3 here is CASSQGQGAALNTEAFF. For the CDR3, the DNA is TGCGCCAGCAGCCAAGGACAGGGGGCCGCGCTGAACACTGAAGCTTTCTTT.

V and J are TRBV11-2 and TRBJ2-5; unclear D gene. The germline V gene has CDR1 SGHAT and CDR2 FQNNGV. CDR3 size: 13 residues. V gave up 2 bases and J gave up 0 bases, with 4 bases separating them. The CDR3 region is CASSLTDQETQYF. The CDR3 nucleotides are TGTGCCAGCAGCTTAACTGACCAAGAGACCCAGTACTTC.

The V call is TRBV28, the J call TRBJ2-7; 8 positions match TRBD2. Trimming at V came to 7 bases and at J to 4 bases, leaving 15 bases not matched to a gene. Germline values: CDR1 MDHEN, CDR2 SYDVKM. The CDR3 runs 16 residues. The CDR3 loop is CASTPGGSGTRYEQYF. CDR3 in DNA: TGTGCCAGCACCCCCGGGGGTAGCGGGACCAGGTACGAGCAGTACTTC.

CDR3 nucleotide sequence: TGTGCCAGCTCACCAGCGGGGGGAGACCCCTACGAGCAGTACTTC. Protein product: CASSPAGGDPYEQYF. The chain links TRBV18 to TRBJ2-7, with TRBD2 identical over 8 bases. The CDR3 covers 15 residues. Germline V gene sequence: CDR1 KGHSH, CDR2 LQKENI. V lost 2 bases, J lost 2 bases, and 5 bases stayed unmatched. Together with reference TRBV18 and TRBJ2-7, the CDR3 gives the full variable domain: NAGVMQNPRHLVRRRGQEARLRCSPMKGHSHVYWYRQLPEEGLKFMVYLQKENIIDESGMPKERFSAEFPKEGPSILRIQQVVRGDSAAYFCASSPAGGDPYEQYFGPGTRLTVT.

This chain connects TRBV19 to TRBJ1-5; TRBD1 might be the D (6 bases). Germline V gene lookup returns CDR1 LNHDA and CDR2 SQIVND (reference sequence). This CDR3 has 15 residues. The ends were cut back, 8 bases at V and 0 bases at J, with 14 bases in the middle. CDR3 in DNA: TGTGCCAGTCGGGACAAAGGTTATAGCAATCAGCCCCAGCATTTT. Protein sequence: CASRDKGYSNQPQHF.

This clone was seen a single time. The chain is built from TRBV28 and TRBJ1-5; unclear D gene. V was pared by 5 bases and J by 5 bases, with 10 bases between. The germline CDR1 and CDR2 sequences are MDHEN and SYDVKM. The CDR3 loop spans 13 amino acids. The CDR3 here is CASSGLLYQPQHF. The CDR3 DNA follows: TGTGCCAGCAGTGGACTTTTGTATCAGCCCCAGCATTTT.